The clone carrying this T cell receptor beta chain showed up just a few times. The data belong to a study of graft-versus-host responses after intestinal transplantation. Study-level background: In this cohort, recipients had multivisceral, liver-intestinal, or isolated intestinal transplants.

The ends lost 6 bases at V and 12 bases at J; junction bases unmatched: 10. The CDR3 consists of 12 residues. Germline-derived CDR1 and CDR2 are SGHTA and FQGNSA. This table comes from immunoSEQ multiplex PCR, and its TCRdb copy is limited to in-frame clones, with some not included. The profile covers 98,000 or so clones, with around 88% appearing a single time and 1.4% taken by the ten largest. This specimen was PBMCs, taken 255 days after intestinal transplant. The source is a human patient who received an intestinal transplant, so some T cells may come from the graft donor. The rearrangement uses TRBV7-2 and TRBJ1-1, with TRBD1 matching over 7 bases. This CDR3 is CASRGAATGTFF. In DNA form, the CDR3 reads TGTGCCAGCAGAGGGGCGGCGACAGGGACTTTCTTT.